The present T cell receptor (beta chain) was sequenced within a study of T cell responses to AZD1222 COVID-19 vaccine. Germline V gene lookup returns CDR1 SGDLS and CDR2 YYNGEE. The CDR3 spans 14 residues. Trimming removed 2 bases at V and 1 base at J, with 10 bases between. Generated by immunoSEQ multiplex PCR, the TCRdb table keeps only in-frame clones and is missing some. Counted here are fewer than 150,000 clones, 88% occurring once; the ten biggest clones make up around 3.3%. This chain joins TRBV9 and TRBJ2-7, with D tentatively TRBD2 (6 bases). This sample comprised peripheral blood, obtained on day 0 of AZD1222 vaccination. This clonotype was sampled from an adult in good health. The CDR3 nucleotides read TGTGCCAGCAGCGTTAGCGGAGTGTCCTACGAGCAGTACTTC. Protein: CASSVSGVSYEQYF.